This TCR beta chain was identified in a study of cytomegalovirus exposure and HLA in healthy donors. PCR employed 60 Vbeta and 13 Jbeta primers. Method: immunoSEQ multiplex PCR; TCRdb's copy keeps in-frame clones and lacks some. The data hold some 170,000 clones, with about 83% observed a single time. The CDR3 extends over 14 amino acids. V was pared by 1 base and J by 12 bases, with 11 bases of the junction left unmatched. The germline gives CDR1 SGHDT, CDR2 YYEEEE. The TCR comes from a woman between 25 and 40 years old in good health and CMV-seronegative. V usage is TRBV5-6 and J usage is TRBJ2-7; 9 bases are a match to TRBD1. The sequencing input was PBMCs. The CDR3 DNA reads TGTGCCAGCAGCTTGCCGGGACAGGGTGACAAACTGTACTTC. Its protein is CASSLPGQGDKLYF.